This TCR beta chain originates from a study of PD-L1 blockade in urothelial cancer. Study summary: Atezolizumab (1,200 mg intravenously every 3 weeks) began in about 2014 for patients.

Synthetic TCR analog templates were added to each PCR reaction. Profiling relied on immunoSEQ multiplex PCR, and the TCRdb table lists in-frame clones only, not all of them. The sample has around 40,000 clones; around four fifths are singletons. V lost 6 bases to trimming and J lost 3 bases, with 14 bases between them. CDR1 is MDHEN and CDR2 is SYDVKM in the germline V gene. CDR3 size: 14 residues. Material: PBMCs, obtained around atezolizumab (anti-PD-L1) treatment. The source is a man aged 55 to 69 with urothelial cancer. The V gene is TRBV28, the J gene TRBJ2-5, with D tentatively TRBD2 (5 bases). CDR3 protein: CASSILDSEETQYF. The DNA for the CDR3 is TGTGCCAGCAGCATACTGGACTCTGAAGAGACCCAGTACTTC.